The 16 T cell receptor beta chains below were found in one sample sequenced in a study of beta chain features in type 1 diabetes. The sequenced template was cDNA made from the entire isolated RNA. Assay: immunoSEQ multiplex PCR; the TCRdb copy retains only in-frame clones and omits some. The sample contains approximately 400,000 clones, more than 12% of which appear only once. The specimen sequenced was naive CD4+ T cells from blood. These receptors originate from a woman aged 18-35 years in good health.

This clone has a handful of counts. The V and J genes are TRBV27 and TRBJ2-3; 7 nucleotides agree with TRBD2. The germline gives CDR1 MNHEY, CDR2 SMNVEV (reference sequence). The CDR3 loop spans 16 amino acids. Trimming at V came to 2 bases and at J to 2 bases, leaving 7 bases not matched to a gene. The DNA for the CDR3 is TGTGCCAGCAGTTTAAGGACTAGGGCCCCCACAGATACGCAGTATTTT. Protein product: CASSLRTRAPTDTQYF.

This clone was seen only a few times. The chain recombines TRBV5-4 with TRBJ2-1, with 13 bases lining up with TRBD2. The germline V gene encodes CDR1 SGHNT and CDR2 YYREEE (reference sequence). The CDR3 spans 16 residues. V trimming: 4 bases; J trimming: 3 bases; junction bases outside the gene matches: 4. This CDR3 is CASSRTSGSVYNEQFF. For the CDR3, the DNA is TGTGCCAGCAGCAGGACTAGCGGGAGTGTCTACAATGAGCAGTTCTTC.

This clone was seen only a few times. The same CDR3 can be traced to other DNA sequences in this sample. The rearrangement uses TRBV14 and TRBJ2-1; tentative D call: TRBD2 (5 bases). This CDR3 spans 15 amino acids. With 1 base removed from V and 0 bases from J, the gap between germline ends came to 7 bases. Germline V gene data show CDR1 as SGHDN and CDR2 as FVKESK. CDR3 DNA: TGTGCCAGCAGCCAAGTTGGGAGCTCCTACAATGAGCAGTTCTTC. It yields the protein CASSQVGSSYNEQFF.

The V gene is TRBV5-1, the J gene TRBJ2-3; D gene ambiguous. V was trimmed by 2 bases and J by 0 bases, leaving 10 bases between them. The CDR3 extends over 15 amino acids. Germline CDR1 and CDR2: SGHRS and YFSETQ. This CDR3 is CASSLQAHSTDTQYF. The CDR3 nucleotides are TGCGCCAGCAGCTTACAAGCGCACAGCACAGATACGCAGTATTTT.

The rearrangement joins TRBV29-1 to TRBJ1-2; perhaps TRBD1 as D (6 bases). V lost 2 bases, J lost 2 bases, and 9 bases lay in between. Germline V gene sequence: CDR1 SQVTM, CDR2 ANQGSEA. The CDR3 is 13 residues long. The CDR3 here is CSVERTDNYGYTF. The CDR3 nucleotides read TGCAGCGTTGAAAGGACAGACAACTATGGCTACACCTTC.

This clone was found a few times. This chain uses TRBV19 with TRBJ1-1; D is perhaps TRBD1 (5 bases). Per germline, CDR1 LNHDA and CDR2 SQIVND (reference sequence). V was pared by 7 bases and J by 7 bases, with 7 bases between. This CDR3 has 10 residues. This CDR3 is CASTGNEAFF. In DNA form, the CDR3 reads TGTGCCAGTACAGGGAATGAAGCTTTCTTT.

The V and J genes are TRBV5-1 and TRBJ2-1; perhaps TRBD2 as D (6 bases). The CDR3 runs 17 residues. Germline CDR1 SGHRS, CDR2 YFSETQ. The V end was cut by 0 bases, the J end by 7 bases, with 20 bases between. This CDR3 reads CASSLASRSGPWNEQFF. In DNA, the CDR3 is TGCGCCAGCAGCTTGGCCTCTCGTAGCGGACCGTGGAATGAGCAGTTCTTC.

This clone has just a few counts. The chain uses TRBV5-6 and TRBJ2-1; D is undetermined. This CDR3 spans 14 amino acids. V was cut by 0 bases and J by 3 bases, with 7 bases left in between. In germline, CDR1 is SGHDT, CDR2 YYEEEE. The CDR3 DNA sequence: TGTGCCAGCAGCTTGGGACACATCTACAATGAGCAGTTCTTC. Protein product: CASSLGHIYNEQFF.

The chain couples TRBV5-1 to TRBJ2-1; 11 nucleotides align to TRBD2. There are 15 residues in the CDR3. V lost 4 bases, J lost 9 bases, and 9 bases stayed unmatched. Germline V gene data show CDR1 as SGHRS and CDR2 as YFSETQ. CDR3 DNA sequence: TGCGCCAGCAGCACCAGACTAGCGGGACTTGGTGAGCAGTTCTTC. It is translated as CASSTRLAGLGEQFF.

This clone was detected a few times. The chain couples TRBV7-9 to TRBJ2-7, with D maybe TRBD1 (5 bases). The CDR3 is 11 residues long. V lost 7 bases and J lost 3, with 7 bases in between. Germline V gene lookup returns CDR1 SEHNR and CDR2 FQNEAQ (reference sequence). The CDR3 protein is CASTGNYEQYF. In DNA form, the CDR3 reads TGTGCCAGCACAGGGAACTACGAGCAGTACTTC.

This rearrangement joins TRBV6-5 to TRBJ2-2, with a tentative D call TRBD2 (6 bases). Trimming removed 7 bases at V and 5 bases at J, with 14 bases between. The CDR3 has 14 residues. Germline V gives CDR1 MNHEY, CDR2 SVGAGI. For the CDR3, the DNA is TGTGCCAGCACCCAACTAGCCAGAACCGGGGAGCTGTTTTTT. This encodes CASTQLARTGELFF.

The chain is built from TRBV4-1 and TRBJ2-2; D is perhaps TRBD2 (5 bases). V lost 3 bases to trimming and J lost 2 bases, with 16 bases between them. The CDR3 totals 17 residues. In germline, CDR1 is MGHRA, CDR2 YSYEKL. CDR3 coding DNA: TGCGCCAGCAGCCACCCCGATATTACGGGAAACACCGGGGAGCTGTTTTTT. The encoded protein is CASSHPDITGNTGELFF.

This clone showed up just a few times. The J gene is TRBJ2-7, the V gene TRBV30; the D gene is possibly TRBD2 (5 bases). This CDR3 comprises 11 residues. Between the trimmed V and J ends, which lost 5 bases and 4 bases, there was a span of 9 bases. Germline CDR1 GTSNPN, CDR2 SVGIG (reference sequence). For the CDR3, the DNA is TGTGCCTGGGGGCCGGGGTACGAGCAGTACTTC. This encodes CAWGPGYEQYF.

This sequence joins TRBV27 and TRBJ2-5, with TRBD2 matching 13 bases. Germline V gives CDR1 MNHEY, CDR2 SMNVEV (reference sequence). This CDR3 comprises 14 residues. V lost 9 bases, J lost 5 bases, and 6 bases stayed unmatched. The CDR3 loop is CASSLAGGLETQYF. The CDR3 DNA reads TGTGCCAGTTCACTAGCGGGAGGGCTGGAGACCCAGTACTTC.

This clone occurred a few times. For the CDR3, the DNA is TGTGCCTGGAGTTTACTCAACGAGCAGTACTTC. Translation gives CAWSLLNEQYF. The chain combines TRBV30 with TRBJ2-7; D is unclear. This CDR3 region has 11 residues. From germline, CDR1 is GTSNPN and CDR2 SVGIG (reference sequence). The germline V and J ends were trimmed by 2 bases and 5 bases, with 7 bases remaining between them. Based on the CDR3 plus reference TRBV30 and TRBJ2-7, the full variable domain is SQTIHQWPATLVQPVGSPLSLECTVEGTSNPNLYWYRQAAGRGLQLLFYSVGIGQISSEVPQNLSASRPQDRQFILSSKKLLLSDSGFYLCAWSLLNEQYFGPGTRLTVT.

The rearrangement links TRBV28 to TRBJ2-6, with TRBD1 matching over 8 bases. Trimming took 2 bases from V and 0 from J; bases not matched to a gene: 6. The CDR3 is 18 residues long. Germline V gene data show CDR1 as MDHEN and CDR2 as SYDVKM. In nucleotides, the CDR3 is TGTGCCAGCAGTTTAGCCGGGACAGGACCCTCTGGGGCCAACGTCCTGACTTTC. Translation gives CASSLAGTGPSGANVLTF.